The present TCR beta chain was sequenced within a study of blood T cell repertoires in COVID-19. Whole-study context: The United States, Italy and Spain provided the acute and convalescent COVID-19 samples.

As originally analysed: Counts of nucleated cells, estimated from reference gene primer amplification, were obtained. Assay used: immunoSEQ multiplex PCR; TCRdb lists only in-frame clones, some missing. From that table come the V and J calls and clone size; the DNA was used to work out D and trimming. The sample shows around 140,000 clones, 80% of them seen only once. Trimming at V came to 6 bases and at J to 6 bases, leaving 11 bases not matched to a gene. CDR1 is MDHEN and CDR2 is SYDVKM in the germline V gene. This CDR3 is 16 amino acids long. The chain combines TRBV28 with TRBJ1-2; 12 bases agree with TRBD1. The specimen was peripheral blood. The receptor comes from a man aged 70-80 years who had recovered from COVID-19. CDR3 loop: CASSGPRDRGRDGYTF. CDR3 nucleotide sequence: TGTGCCAGCAGCGGCCCCCGGGACAGGGGGCGCGATGGCTACACCTTC.